The clone carrying this T cell receptor (beta chain) appeared a few times. The sample is drawn from a study of T cells in Graves' hyperthyroidism and ophthalmopathy. Uncontrolled infections, other autoimmune diseases, pregnancy or lactation led to exclusion of patients. Amplification targeted TCR beta CDR3 regions from RNA transcripts. During a first-round RT-PCR of the TCR CDR3, the HTBI primer set was used. TCRdb passed the multiplex PCR reads through MiXCR, listing each CDR3 protein once. The sample yields a few hundred thousand distinct CDR3 sequences, around 42% seen once. V shed 1 base, J shed 4 bases, and the junction held 8 bases outside the gene matches. There are 16 residues in the CDR3. Germline V lookup: CDR1 DFQATT, CDR2 SNEGSKA (reference sequence).

Material: peripheral blood or thyroid tissue (not recorded which). The receptor comes from a woman between 18 and 29 years old with Graves' hyperthyroidism. This chain uses TRBV20-1 with TRBJ2-2; 8 bases agree with TRBD1. CDR3 protein: CSARVWQGASTGELFF. The DNA for the CDR3 is TGCAGTGCTAGAGTTTGGCAGGGGGCTTCCACCGGGGAGCTGTTTTTT.